This TCR beta chain was sequenced during a study of blood T cell repertoires in COVID-19. About the study: PBMCs, B-cell-depleted T cells, or T cells provided the cDNA or gDNA that made up the material.

This table comes from immunoSEQ multiplex PCR, and its TCRdb copy is limited to in-frame clones, with some not included. The sample contains 260,000 or so clones, 75% to 90% of which appear only once. In this sample, this clone turned up once. This receptor was identified in a woman between 45 and 65 years old who had recovered from COVID-19. Sequenced sample: PBMCs or T cells enriched from blood (not recorded which).

The CDR3 nucleotides read TGTGCCAGCAGTACTTTTGCCCAACTGGGACAGGGTAACACTGAAGCTTTCTTT. It codes for CASSTFAQLGQGNTEAFF. V and J are TRBV6-2 or TRBV6-3 and TRBJ1-1; 9 bases match TRBD1. The V gene end was trimmed by 5 bases and the J gene end by 2 bases; junction bases not matched to a gene: 15. The CDR3 runs 18 residues. Per the germline V gene, CDR1 is MNHEY and CDR2 is SVGEGT.